The T cell receptor beta chain under discussion was sequenced for a study of T cell responses to AZD1222 COVID-19 vaccine. At the level of the study: Second-dose intervals near 4 or 12 weeks were combined. Study conclusions and caveats: Recipients of AZD1222 seropositive at baseline numbered only 6 or 7. The donor group comprised mostly white British people and more females; the analysis possibly underestimated clonal diversity. Epitopes outside B.1.351 and B.1.1.7 mutated regions reportedly drew nearly half of spike TCRs.

This clone occurred once. The antigen remains unidentified. Repertoires were generated with immunoSEQ multiplex PCR, while TCRdb's copy carries only in-frame clones and drops some. Seen here are roughly 130,000 clones, approximately 94% observed once, and the top ten hold 5.5% to 8%. Trimming took 2 bases from V and 4 from J; bases not matched to a gene: 6. The CDR3 spans 15 residues. Germline CDR1 reads SGHNT; CDR2 reads YYREEE (reference sequence). J is TRBJ2-7 and V is TRBV5-4, with TRBD1 identical over 10 bases. The source is an adult in good health. This material consisted of peripheral blood, taken on day 0 of AZD1222 vaccination. In DNA, the CDR3 is TGTGCCAGCAGCTTTGGGGACAGGGGCCAATACGAGCAGTACTTC. Its protein product is CASSFGDRGQYEQYF. The full variable domain, completed using reference TRBV5-4 and TRBJ2-7, is ETGVTQSPTHLIKTRGQQVTLRCSSQSGHNTVSWYQQALGQGPQFIFQYYREEENGRGNFPPRFSGLQFPNYSSELNVNALELDDSALYLCASSFGDRGQYEQYFGPGTRLTVT.